The 29 T cell receptor beta chains given below trace back to one sample, sequenced in a study of blood T cell repertoires in COVID-19. Libraries were prepared by immunoSEQ multiplex PCR; TCRdb keeps only in-frame clonotypes and omits some of them. This table has around 49,000 clones, more than 75% appearing once. Sequenced input: PBMCs or T cells enriched from blood (not recorded which). These receptors originate from a woman aged 45-59 years with acute COVID-19.

V is TRBV4-1 and J is TRBJ2-7; the D gene is possibly TRBD1 (6 bases). Germline lookup yields CDR1 MGHRA and CDR2 YSYEKL. Trimming pared 0 bases from V and 0 bases from J, leaving 12 bases between. CDR3 length equals 16 residues. CDR3 nucleotides: TGCGCCAGCAGCCAAGAAACAGGGAGAAGCTCCTACGAGCAGTACTTC. This encodes CASSQETGRSSYEQYF.

This clone was found a few times. The CDR3 DNA reads as TGTGCCAGCATATCGGGGGTAAATTCACCCCTCCACTTT. Its protein product is CASISGVNSPLHF. The V call is TRBV28, the J call TRBJ1-6; TRBD1 is a possible D gene (5 bases). The CDR3 extends over 13 amino acids. The germline V gene has CDR1 MDHEN and CDR2 SYDVKM. Trimming cost V 7 bases and J 7 bases, with 11 bases left between them.

The chain's CDR3 is CAIRGLGQDEQYF. CDR3 coding DNA: TGTGCCATCAGGGGGCTGGGACAGGACGAGCAGTACTTC. This rearrangement joins TRBV10-3 to TRBJ2-7, with TRBD1 matching over 8 bases. The germline gives CDR1 ENHRY, CDR2 SYGVKD. The CDR3 runs to 13 residues. After removal of 6 bases from V and 5 bases from J, the junction contained 6 bases not matched to a gene.

J is TRBJ2-6 and V is TRBV7-3, with 9 bases that match TRBD1. Germline CDR1 is SGHTA and CDR2 is FQGTGA. The CDR3 sequence is 16 residues long. V shed 5 bases, J shed 4 bases, and the junction held 6 bases outside the gene matches. CDR3 loop: CASSHGTGTGANVLTF. The CDR3, as DNA: TGTGCCAGCAGCCACGGGACAGGGACCGGGGCCAACGTCCTGACTTTC.

This clone was seen a single time. The chain carries TRBV10-3 and TRBJ2-3, with TRBD2 matching 13 bases. Germline V gene lookup returns CDR1 ENHRY and CDR2 SYGVKD. The junction had 5 bases not matched to a gene; V was cut back by 5 bases and J by 6 bases. The CDR3 length is 15 residues. The CDR3 spells CAISYQLAGGDTQYF. CDR3 nucleotides: TGTGCCATCAGTTACCAACTAGCGGGGGGGGATACGCAGTATTTT.

The chain couples TRBV6-5 to TRBJ1-3; a weak D match, TRBD1 (6 bases). V dropped 10 bases and J dropped 1 base, with 11 bases sitting between them. CDR3 length equals 13 residues. Germline values: CDR1 MNHEY, CDR2 SVGAGI. The CDR3 DNA follows: TGTGCCACCGCGACAGGTTCTGGAAACACCATATATTTT. It codes for CATATGSGNTIYF.

The chain recombines TRBV6-5 with TRBJ2-7, with D possibly matching TRBD2 (5 bases). Germline V gene sequence: CDR1 MNHEY, CDR2 SVGAGI. Trimming removed 6 bases from V and 5 bases from J, with 20 bases in between. This CDR3 is built from 15 residues. The CDR3 region has the DNA TGTGCCAGCAGACGCCCGGGGTCCCTGGGCCACGAGCAGTACTTC. Translation: CASRRPGSLGHEQYF.

This clone came up a few times. The gene calls are TRBV11-3 and TRBJ2-5; the match to TRBD2 covers 11 bases. CDR3 size: 16 residues. Germline V gene data show CDR1 as SGHNT and CDR2 as YENEEA. The junction had 6 bases not matched to a gene; V was cut back by 4 bases and J by 2 bases. This CDR3 is CASSSGTSGPQETQYF. The CDR3, as DNA: TGTGCCAGCAGCTCCGGGACTAGCGGACCTCAAGAGACCCAGTACTTC. The complete variable domain, with remaining parts taken from reference TRBV11-3 and TRBJ2-5, reads EAGVVQSPRYKIIEKKQPVAFWCNPISGHNTLYWYLQNLGQGPELLIRYENEEAVDDSQLPKDRFSAERLKGVDSTLKIQPAELGDSAVYLCASSSGTSGPQETQYFGPGTRLLVL.

There are a few counts of this clone. CDR3 sequence (DNA): TGTGCCATCAGTGATAGGGGAGGAAGGTATCAGCCCCAGCATTTT. Translation gives CAISDRGGRYQPQHF. The chain carries TRBV10-3 and TRBJ1-5; weak D call: TRBD1 (5 bases). The CDR3 consists of 15 residues. The germline V gene encodes CDR1 ENHRY and CDR2 SYGVKD. The V gene lost 3 bases and the J gene lost 5 bases, with 14 bases spanning the gap.

V is TRBV4-1 and J is TRBJ1-5; D is uncertain. CDR3 length: 16 amino acids. CDR1 is MGHRA, CDR2 YSYEKL, per germline. V lost 3 bases and J lost 2, with 14 bases in between. Written as DNA, the CDR3 is TGCGCCAGCAGCCAGTCCGGACTTGGGCGCAATCAGCCCCAGCATTTT. Amino acids: CASSQSGLGRNQPQHF.

Only a few counts were recorded for this clone. The J gene is TRBJ2-3, the V gene TRBV11-2, with a weak D call TRBD2 (7 bases). Germline CDR1 is SGHAT and CDR2 is FQNNGV. V was clipped by 1 base and J by 3 bases, with 20 bases between them. This CDR3 spans 18 amino acids. The CDR3 DNA is TGTGCCAGCAGCTTAGGCAGAGGTGGTGGGGGGGCGACAGATACGCAGTATTTT. Its protein product is CASSLGRGGGGATDTQYF. Full variable domain (outside the CDR3, taken from reference TRBV11-2 and TRBJ2-3): EAGVAQSPRYKIIEKRQSVAFWCNPISGHATLYWYQQILGQGPKLLIQFQNNGVVDDSQLPKDRFSAERLKGVDSTLKIQPAKLEDSAVYLCASSLGRGGGGATDTQYFGPGTRLTVL.

The V gene is TRBV2, the J gene TRBJ2-7, with a tentative D call TRBD1 (6 bases). Looked up from germline, CDR1 is SNHLY and CDR2 is FYNNEI. This CDR3 contains 13 residues. V gave up 5 bases and J gave up 4 bases, with 12 bases separating them. The CDR3 DNA reads TGTGCCAGCAGTCTTCGACAGGCTTACGAGCAGTACTTC. It specifies CASSLRQAYEQYF.

This clone turned up a few times. The chain has TRBV15 and TRBJ2-2, with TRBD2 as a possible D gene (7 bases). The germline V and J ends were trimmed by 0 bases and 4 bases, with 12 bases remaining between them. This CDR3 spans 16 amino acids. Germline V CDR1 and CDR2: LNHNV, YYDKDF (reference sequence). The chain's CDR3 is CATSRDPGGVTGELFF. CDR3 DNA: TGTGCCACCAGCAGAGATCCGGGGGGCGTCACCGGGGAGCTGTTTTTT. Variable domain in full (rest from reference TRBV15 and TRBJ2-2): DAMVIQNPRYQVTQFGKPVTLSCSQTLNHNVMYWYQQKSSQAPKLLFHYYDKDFNNEADTPDNFQSRRPNTSFCFLDIRSPGLGDTAMYLCATSRDPGGVTGELFFGEGSRLTVL.

The chain recombines TRBV7-2 with TRBJ2-1, with TRBD2 as a possible D gene (6 bases). The length of the CDR3 is 16 residues. Trimming removed 1 base at V and 1 base at J, with 11 bases between. In germline, CDR1 is SGHTA, CDR2 FQGNSA. Written as DNA, the CDR3 is TGTGCCAGCAGCTTAGAGGCTAGCGCTTCCTACAATGAGCAGTTCTTC. This sequence encodes CASSLEASASYNEQFF. The entire variable domain, with the rest obtained from reference TRBV7-2 and TRBJ2-1, is as follows: GAGVSQSPSNKVTEKGKDVELRCDPISGHTALYWYRQSLGQGLEFLIYFQGNSAPDKSGLPSDRFSAERTGGSVSTLTIQRTQQEDSAVYLCASSLEASASYNEQFFGPGTRLTVL.

The genes are TRBV19 and TRBJ2-2, with a tentative D call TRBD1 (5 bases). V shed 3 bases and J shed 0 bases, with 8 bases lying between them. The CDR3 is made up of 15 amino acids. The germline CDR1 and CDR2 sequences are LNHDA and SQIVND (reference sequence). CDR3 amino acids: CASSIQGSNTGELFF. The CDR3 nucleotides are TGTGCCAGTAGTATTCAGGGATCGAACACCGGGGAGCTGTTTTTT.

V is TRBV13 and J is TRBJ2-7; 9 bases are shared with TRBD2. The CDR3 is made up of 18 amino acids. The V gene end was trimmed by 3 bases and the J gene end by 3 bases; junction bases not matched to a gene: 15. CDR1 is PRHDT, CDR2 FYEKMQ, per germline (reference sequence). In nucleotides, the CDR3 is TGTGCCAGCAGCTTGGGGAGCGGGGGGCCTAGTATTATCTACGAGCAGTACTTC. Amino acid sequence: CASSLGSGGPSIIYEQYF.

The chain couples TRBV19 to TRBJ2-5, with 9 bases fitting TRBD1. V trimming: 5 bases; J trimming: 5 bases; junction bases outside the gene matches: 6. The CDR3 totals 14 residues. CDR1 is LNHDA and CDR2 is SQIVND in the germline V gene (reference sequence). The CDR3 sequence: CASSPGTGHETQYF. The CDR3 nucleotides are TGTGCCAGTAGTCCTGGGACAGGGCACGAGACCCAGTACTTC.

The chain employs TRBV5-1 and TRBJ1-1; TRBD1 matches at 9 bases. Germline CDR1 is SGHRS and CDR2 is YFSETQ. The V gene end was trimmed by 5 bases and the J gene end by 5 bases; junction bases not matched to a gene: 7. This CDR3 region has 14 residues. The CDR3: CASRRQGEVTEAFF. The CDR3 DNA reads as TGCGCCAGCAGGCGACAGGGGGAGGTGACTGAAGCTTTCTTT. Looking up the rest from reference TRBV5-1 and TRBJ1-1 gives the full variable domain: KAGVTQTPRYLIKTRGQQVTLSCSPISGHRSVSWYQQTPGQGLQFLFEYFSETQRNKGNFPGRFSGRQFSNSRSEMNVSTLELGDSALYLCASRRQGEVTEAFFGQGTRLTVV.

The gene calls are TRBV2 and TRBJ1-3; 9 bases are a match to TRBD1. Unmatched junction bases numbered 9, after V lost 6 bases and J lost 3 bases. Germline V lookup: CDR1 SNHLY, CDR2 FYNNEI. The CDR3 length is 16 residues. The DNA for the CDR3 is TGTGCCAGCAGCAGCCCAACAGGGGGCAATGGAAACACCATATATTTT. Its translation: CASSSPTGGNGNTIYF.

The chain carries TRBV5-1 and TRBJ2-1, with TRBD2 matching 9 bases. Germline V gives CDR1 SGHRS, CDR2 YFSETQ. The length of the CDR3 is 14 residues. Trimming cost V 0 bases and J 8 bases; bases outside gene matches: 3. In nucleotides, the CDR3 is TGCGCCAGCAGCTTGGGACTAGCGGTCGATGAGCAGTTCTTC. It is translated as CASSLGLAVDEQFF.

In regard to this clone: Compared with germline, one end of the junction differs, possibly owing to a read error. V gene TRBV19 combines with J gene TRBJ2-2; 9 bases fit TRBD1. The CDR3 is 15 residues long. Germline CDR1 and CDR2: LNHDA and SQIVND (reference sequence). The CDR3 DNA sequence: TGTGCCAGTAGTATCGGGACAGGGAACAACGGGGAGCTGTTTTTT. Amino acid sequence: CASSIGTGNNGELFF.

This clone appeared a few times. The gene calls are TRBV19 and TRBJ1-2; D gene unclear. This CDR3 is 14 amino acids long. Trimming stripped 7 bases from V and 6 bases from J, with 18 bases between. Germline loops: CDR1 LNHDA, CDR2 SQIVND (reference sequence). This CDR3 reads CASTMGLKRNGYTF. The CDR3 nucleotides read TGTGCCAGTACCATGGGGTTGAAGCGGAATGGCTACACCTTC.

The chain recombines TRBV7-2 with TRBJ2-3; 14 positions match TRBD2. V shed 5 bases and J 13 bases; nucleotides not matched to a gene: 14. Germline CDR1 SGHTA, CDR2 FQGNSA. The CDR3 has 16 amino acids. The CDR3 bases are TGTGCCAGCAGCGAGCCCGGGACTAGCGGGGGTACACTCGAGTATTTT. It codes for CASSEPGTSGGTLEYF.

The V and J genes are TRBV7-8 and TRBJ1-5; D is possibly TRBD1 (5 bases). V dropped 1 base and J dropped 7 bases, with 17 bases sitting between them. Germline V gene lookup returns CDR1 SGHVS and CDR2 FQNEAQ. The CDR3 spans 16 residues. CDR3 coding DNA: TGTGCCAGCAGCTTAGAAGCCCGCAGGGCCGGACAGCCCCAGCATTTT. Translating gives CASSLEARRAGQPQHF.

The V and J genes are TRBV7-2 and TRBJ2-3; tentatively, D is TRBD2 (7 bases). V lost 3 bases and J lost 2, with 12 bases in between. CDR1 is SGHTA and CDR2 is FQGNSA in the germline V gene. CDR3 length: 15 amino acids. The DNA of the CDR3 is TGTGCCAGCAGCTTGGGGGGGGGCTACACAGATACGCAGTATTTT. This translates into CASSLGGGYTDTQYF.

This clone was seen once. This chain's CDR3 is CASSYTGHSSYEQYF. The DNA for the CDR3 is TGTGCCAGCAGTTACACAGGGCACAGCTCCTACGAGCAGTACTTC. The chain couples TRBV6-5 to TRBJ2-7; tentatively, D is TRBD1 (6 bases). V lost 2 bases, J lost 0 bases, and 11 bases lay in between. The CDR3 sequence is 15 residues long. Per germline, CDR1 MNHEY and CDR2 SVGAGI.

This chain connects TRBV28 to TRBJ1-1, with TRBD1 matching 8 bases. Germline V gives CDR1 MDHEN, CDR2 SYDVKM. V trimming: 7 bases; J trimming: 4 bases; junction bases outside the gene matches: 2. CDR3 size: 12 residues. This chain's CDR3 is CASTTGGTEAFF. In DNA, the CDR3 is TGTGCCAGCACCACAGGGGGCACTGAAGCTTTCTTT.

The chain is built from TRBV30 and TRBJ2-1; 9 nucleotides agree with TRBD1. This CDR3 has 13 amino acids. Germline V lookup: CDR1 GTSNPN, CDR2 SVGIG (reference sequence). Trimming cost V 3 bases and J 3 bases; bases outside gene matches: 0. The CDR3, as DNA: TGTGCCTGGAGGGGACAGGGCTACAATGAGCAGTTCTTC. Protein product: CAWRGQGYNEQFF. Supplemented by reference TRBV30 and TRBJ2-1, the full variable domain reads SQTIHQWPATLVQPVGSPLSLECTVEGTSNPNLYWYRQAAGRGLQLLFYSVGIGQISSEVPQNLSASRPQDRQFILSSKKLLLSDSGFYLCAWRGQGYNEQFFGPGTRLTVL.

The chain links TRBV11-2 to TRBJ2-2; 8 nucleotides align to TRBD2. Germline values: CDR1 SGHAT, CDR2 FQNNGV. The length of the CDR3 is 16 residues. V gave up 8 bases and J gave up 2 bases; unmatched junction bases: 10. In nucleotides, the CDR3 is TGTGCCAGCTCACGCGGGGGGACGTTAAACACCGGGGAGCTGTTTTTT. Residues: CASSRGGTLNTGELFF.